This TCR beta chain was sequenced for a study of cytomegalovirus exposure and HLA in healthy donors. Study-level points and caveats: In vitro, three CMV-associated chains proved specific for CMV antigens.

To note about this clone: The antigen is unknown.

The CDR3 covers 10 residues. Trimming stripped 5 bases from V and 4 bases from J, with 5 bases between. The germline gives CDR1 SQVTM, CDR2 ANQGSEA. Both 60 Vbeta primers and 13 Jbeta primers went into the PCR. The method was immunoSEQ multiplex PCR; TCRdb's version includes in-frame clones alone and lacks a portion of them. This table holds roughly 140,000 clones, roughly three quarters found once. This clonotype originated in a young man in good health and CMV-seronegative. This chain connects TRBV29-1 to TRBJ2-5; D remains ambiguous. The specimen sequenced was PBMCs. The CDR3 nucleotides are TGCAGCGTTCTAGGAGAGACCCAGTACTTC. This gives the protein CSVLGETQYF. Drawing the rest from reference TRBV29-1 and TRBJ2-5, the complete variable domain is SAVISQKPSRDICQRGTSLTIQCQVDSQVTMMFWYRQQPGQSLTLIATANQGSEATYESGFVIDKFPISRPNLTFSTLTVSNMSPEDSSIYLCSVLGETQYFGPGTRLLVL.